This T cell receptor beta chain derives from a study of blood T cell repertoires in COVID-19. Study background: Samples of COVID-19 (acute and convalescent) were obtained from the United States, Italy and Spain. T cells, B-cell-depleted T cells, or PBMCs provided the cDNA or gDNA that served as material.

In the source study's methods: For nucleated cells, counts were estimated from reference gene primer amplification. TCRdb's table, derived via immunoSEQ multiplex PCR, lists solely in-frame clones and lacks some. D and trimming were read from the DNA, whereas the V and J calls and clone size are those reported in that table. The table has 210,000 or so clones, 82% seen once. The CDR3 contains 14 residues. Trimming took off 1 base at V and 1 base at J, with 8 bases between the two ends. The germline V gene has CDR1 SNHLY and CDR2 FYNNEI. The clonotype comes from a woman in her thirties or forties with acute or convalescent COVID-19. The V and J genes are TRBV2 and TRBJ2-7; no firm D call. The sequencing sample was made of peripheral blood. The CDR3 nucleotides read TGTGCCAGCAGTGAAGTGAGAACTTCCTACGAGCAGTACTTC. It encodes CASSEVRTSYEQYF. The full variable domain, completed using reference TRBV2 and TRBJ2-7, is EPEVTQTPSHQVTQMGQEVILRCVPISNHLYFYWYRQILGQKVEFLVSFYNNEISEKSEIFDDQFSVERPDGSNFTLKIRSTKLEDSAMYFCASSEVRTSYEQYFGPGTRLTVT.